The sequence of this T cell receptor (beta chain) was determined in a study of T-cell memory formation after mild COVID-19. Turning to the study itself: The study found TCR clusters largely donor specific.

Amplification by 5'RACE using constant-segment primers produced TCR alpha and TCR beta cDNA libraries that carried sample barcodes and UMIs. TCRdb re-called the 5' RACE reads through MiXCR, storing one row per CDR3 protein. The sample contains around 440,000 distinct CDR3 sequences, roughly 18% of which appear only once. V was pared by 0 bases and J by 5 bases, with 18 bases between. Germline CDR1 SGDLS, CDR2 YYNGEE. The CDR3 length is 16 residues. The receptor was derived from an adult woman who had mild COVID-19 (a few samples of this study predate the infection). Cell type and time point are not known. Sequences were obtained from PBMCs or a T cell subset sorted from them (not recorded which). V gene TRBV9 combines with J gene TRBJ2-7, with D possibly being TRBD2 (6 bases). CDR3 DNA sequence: TGTGCCAGCAGCGTAGCTGGCGGGACTCCACAGGACGAGCAGTACTTC. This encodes CASSVAGGTPQDEQYF.